Listed below are T cell receptor beta chains from one sample, sequenced in a study of blood T cell repertoires in COVID-19. Produced via immunoSEQ multiplex PCR; TCRdb's table is partial and in-frame only. Among 200,000 to 250,000 clones listed, about 80% were seen once. The specimen was PBMCs or T cells enriched from blood (not recorded which). The receptors originated from a man aged 55 to 70 who had recovered from COVID-19. CDR3s include the opening cysteine and the closing phenylalanine or tryptophan. D genes are given only for firm matches. A row's size may be missing; if present it is once, few, many or a size class.

cdr3_nt: TGCGCCAGCAGCTTGTGGGCCCCCCTGAACACTGAAGCTTTCTTT
cdr3_aa: CASSLWAPLNTEAFF
v_call: TRBV5-1
clone_size: NA
d_call: NA
j_call: TRBJ1-1
cdr3_length: 15

cdr3_nt: TGTGCCAGTAGATTACTGGACAATAGCAATCAGCCCCAGCATTTT
cdr3_aa: CASRLLDNSNQPQHF
v_call: TRBV19
clone_size: NA
d_call: NA
j_call: TRBJ1-5
cdr3_length: 15

cdr3_nt: TGTGCCAGCAGCTTTCCGACAGAGCAGTTATCTAGAGGCTACACCTTC
cdr3_aa: CASSFPTEQLSRGYTF
v_call: TRBV7-2
clone_size: NA
d_call: NA
j_call: TRBJ1-2
cdr3_length: 16

cdr3_nt: TGTGCCAGCAGTGAACCACGGGATAATTCACCCCTCCACTTT
cdr3_aa: CASSEPRDNSPLHF
v_call: TRBV6-1
clone_size: NA
d_call: NA
j_call: TRBJ1-6
cdr3_length: 14

cdr3_nt: TGCGCCAGCAGCTTGGAACAGGGGGCCTTGGGCTACACCTTC
cdr3_aa: CASSLEQGALGYTF
v_call: TRBV5-1
clone_size: NA
d_call: TRBD1
j_call: TRBJ1-2
cdr3_length: 14

cdr3_nt: TGCGCCAGCAGCCAAGAACAGTTGCTGTACGGGGAGCTGTTTTTT
cdr3_aa: CASSQEQLLYGELFF
v_call: TRBV4-1
clone_size: NA
d_call: NA
j_call: TRBJ2-2
cdr3_length: 15

cdr3_nt: TGTGCCAGCAGTTACTCAAATCAGGGCTTACTCACTGAAGCTTTCTTT
cdr3_aa: CASSYSNQGLLTEAFF
v_call: TRBV6-6
clone_size: NA
d_call: NA
j_call: TRBJ1-1
cdr3_length: 16

cdr3_nt: TGTGCCAGCAGCCAAGATACGGGGGGTCGGGAGCAGTACTTC
cdr3_aa: CASSQDTGGREQYF
v_call: TRBV3-1/TRBV3-2
clone_size: NA
d_call: TRBD2
j_call: TRBJ2-7
cdr3_length: 14

cdr3_nt: TGTGCCAGCAGCTTACAGGGGTTCACCGGGGAGCTGTTTTTT
cdr3_aa: CASSLQGFTGELFF
v_call: TRBV5-4
clone_size: NA
d_call: TRBD1
j_call: TRBJ2-2
cdr3_length: 14

cdr3_nt: TGTGCCAGCAGCATAAGTGCTGAGGGATCACCCCTCCACTTT
cdr3_aa: CASSISAEGSPLHF
v_call: TRBV7-9
clone_size: NA
d_call: NA
j_call: TRBJ1-6
cdr3_length: 14

cdr3_nt: TGTGCCACCAGCAGAGATCCGGGTGAGGCTGGAAACACCATATATTTT
cdr3_aa: CATSRDPGEAGNTIYF
v_call: TRBV15
clone_size: NA
d_call: NA
j_call: TRBJ1-3
cdr3_length: 16

cdr3_nt: TGTGCTAGCAGCTTAGTATTTAGCAGTCGGGTCGGGGAGCTGTTTTTT
cdr3_aa: CASSLVFSSRVGELFF
v_call: TRBV7-7
clone_size: NA
d_call: NA
j_call: TRBJ2-2
cdr3_length: 16

cdr3_nt: TGTGCCAGCAGCTTGGCAGGGGGCACTAACTATGGCTACACCTTC
cdr3_aa: CASSLAGGTNYGYTF
v_call: TRBV7-2
clone_size: few
d_call: TRBD1
j_call: TRBJ1-2
cdr3_length: 15

cdr3_nt: TGCGCCAGCAGCCATTCTACAGGGTTGACTGGAAACACCATATATTTT
cdr3_aa: CASSHSTGLTGNTIYF
v_call: TRBV4-3
clone_size: NA
d_call: NA
j_call: TRBJ1-3
cdr3_length: 16

cdr3_nt: TGTGCCAGCACCGCAGCGGGGGGGAGCACTGAAGCTTTCTTT
cdr3_aa: CASTAAGGSTEAFF
v_call: TRBV25-1
clone_size: NA
d_call: NA
j_call: TRBJ1-1
cdr3_length: 14

cdr3_nt: TGTGCCAGTAGTACGCGGCCCCCCGGGACAGGGTTTTCTGGAAACACCATATATTTT
cdr3_aa: CASSTRPPGTGFSGNTIYF
v_call: TRBV19
clone_size: NA
d_call: TRBD1
j_call: TRBJ1-3
cdr3_length: 19

cdr3_nt: TGTGCCAGCAGCGCCCAAACCCGGGCAGATACGCAGTATTTT
cdr3_aa: CASSAQTRADTQYF
v_call: TRBV11-2
clone_size: NA
d_call: NA
j_call: TRBJ2-3
cdr3_length: 14

cdr3_nt: TGTGCCAGCAGCCCCCGGGACAGGGCTAGCTCCTATAATTCACCCCTCCACTTT
cdr3_aa: CASSPRDRASSYNSPLHF
v_call: TRBV7-6
clone_size: NA
d_call: TRBD1
j_call: TRBJ1-6
cdr3_length: 18

cdr3_nt: TGTGCCTGGAGCCAGGGAGGGGTGGAGACCCAGTACTTC
cdr3_aa: CAWSQGGVETQYF
v_call: TRBV30
clone_size: NA
d_call: TRBD2
j_call: TRBJ2-5
cdr3_length: 13

cdr3_nt: TGTGCCAGCAGCTCCGCGTTGGACACTGAAGCTTTCTTT
cdr3_aa: CASSSALDTEAFF
v_call: TRBV5-4
clone_size: NA
d_call: NA
j_call: TRBJ1-1
cdr3_length: 13

cdr3_nt: TGTGCCAGCAGCTTGTATACATCCTACGAGCAGTACTTC
cdr3_aa: CASSLYTSYEQYF
v_call: TRBV7-3
clone_size: NA
d_call: NA
j_call: TRBJ2-7
cdr3_length: 13

cdr3_nt: TGTGCCAGCAGCTTAAATAATCGGCAGTACTTC
cdr3_aa: CASSLNNRQYF
v_call: TRBV11-3
clone_size: NA
d_call: NA
j_call: TRBJ2-7
cdr3_length: 11

cdr3_nt: TGCGCCAGCAGCCCCTCCGGGACAGGGGGGTTTATTAACTATGGCTACACCTTC
cdr3_aa: CASSPSGTGGFINYGYTF
v_call: TRBV5-1
clone_size: few
d_call: TRBD1
j_call: TRBJ1-2
cdr3_length: 18

cdr3_nt: TGTGCCAGCAGCAAAGGCAGGGGTCATCAAAATTCACCCCTCCACTTT
cdr3_aa: CASSKGRGHQNSPLHF
v_call: TRBV21-1
clone_size: NA
d_call: NA
j_call: TRBJ1-6
cdr3_length: 16

cdr3_nt: TGTGCCATCAGCCTGGGACAGGGCGATAATTCACCCCTCCACTTT
cdr3_aa: CAISLGQGDNSPLHF
v_call: TRBV10-3
clone_size: NA
d_call: TRBD1
j_call: TRBJ1-6
cdr3_length: 15

cdr3_nt: TGTGCCAGCAGTCCTTCCCCGGGACAGGGATTTGGTTCAGATACGCAGTATTTT
cdr3_aa: CASSPSPGQGFGSDTQYF
v_call: TRBV6-6
clone_size: NA
d_call: TRBD1
j_call: TRBJ2-3
cdr3_length: 18

cdr3_nt: TGTGCCAGCAGCTTAGGGCAGGGGGTACTCGCTACCCAGTACTTC
cdr3_aa: CASSLGQGVLATQYF
v_call: TRBV7-2
clone_size: NA
d_call: TRBD1
j_call: TRBJ2-5
cdr3_length: 15

cdr3_nt: TGTGCCAGCAGCTTGGGGACAGGGAGTCACACTGAAGCTTTCTTT
cdr3_aa: CASSLGTGSHTEAFF
v_call: TRBV5-4
clone_size: NA
d_call: TRBD1
j_call: TRBJ1-1
cdr3_length: 15

cdr3_nt: TGTGCCAGCAGCCGTGGGACAGGCACGATGAACACTGAAGCTTTCTTT
cdr3_aa: CASSRGTGTMNTEAFF
v_call: TRBV11-3
clone_size: NA
d_call: TRBD1
j_call: TRBJ1-1
cdr3_length: 16

cdr3_nt: TGTGCCAGCAGACCCGGGGACAGGGCGAACACTGAAGCTTTCTTT
cdr3_aa: CASRPGDRANTEAFF
v_call: TRBV4-2
clone_size: once
d_call: TRBD1
j_call: TRBJ1-1
cdr3_length: 15

cdr3_nt: TGTGCCAGCTCATACCGGGACAGGGGTGCAGAGCAGTACTTC
cdr3_aa: CASSYRDRGAEQYF
v_call: TRBV18
clone_size: few
d_call: TRBD1
j_call: TRBJ2-7
cdr3_length: 14

cdr3_nt: TGCGCCAGCAGCTACACCAGGAGTGGACATAACTATGGCTACACCTTC
cdr3_aa: CASSYTRSGHNYGYTF
v_call: TRBV4-3
clone_size: NA
d_call: NA
j_call: TRBJ1-2
cdr3_length: 16

cdr3_nt: TGTGCCAGCAGTTTCCGGGACAGGGGCTACAATGAGCAGTTCTTC
cdr3_aa: CASSFRDRGYNEQFF
v_call: TRBV7-9
clone_size: NA
d_call: TRBD1
j_call: TRBJ2-1
cdr3_length: 15